A single sample gave rise to the 14 T cell receptor beta chains below, sequenced in a study of cytomegalovirus exposure and HLA in healthy donors. Vbeta (60) and Jbeta (13) primers were used in the PCR. Generated by immunoSEQ multiplex PCR, the TCRdb table keeps only in-frame clones and is missing some. This table holds about 95,000 clones, 81% found once. Sequences were obtained from PBMCs. The source of these receptors is a woman in her 70s in good health and CMV-seropositive.

The V and J genes are TRBV6-1 and TRBJ1-2; 10 bases match TRBD1. J was trimmed by 8 bases and V by 7 bases; bases with no gene match: 10. Germline V gene sequence: CDR1 MNHNS, CDR2 SASEGT. The CDR3 contains 14 residues. The CDR3 spells CASTRDRGFSGYTF. The CDR3 nucleotides read TGTGCCAGCACCAGGGACAGGGGTTTCTCCGGCTACACCTTC.

The V call is TRBV4-1, the J call TRBJ1-1; 7 bases map to TRBD1. The J segment lost 1 base and the V segment lost 3 bases, leaving 5 bases of the junction unmatched. The CDR3 is 15 residues long. Germline loops: CDR1 MGHRA, CDR2 YSYEKL. The CDR3 loop is CASSQVGTENTEAFF. In DNA, the CDR3 is TGCGCCAGCAGCCAGGTAGGGACAGAGAACACTGAAGCTTTCTTT.

This chain links TRBV18 with TRBJ2-4, with 8 bases that match TRBD2. The germline gives CDR1 KGHSH, CDR2 LQKENI. J gave up 0 bases and V 3 bases, and 4 bases lay outside the gene matches. The CDR3 runs to 16 residues. CDR3 nucleotides: TGTGCCAGCTCACCTCAGCTAGCGGGAGCCAAAAACATTCAGTACTTC. As protein: CASSPQLAGAKNIQYF.

The gene calls are TRBV30 and TRBJ2-1, with 10 bases lining up with TRBD2. The CDR3 consists of 15 residues. Germline V gene data show CDR1 as GTSNPN and CDR2 as SVGIG (reference sequence). J was trimmed by 2 bases and V by 2 bases; bases with no gene match: 3. CDR3 sequence: CAWSWSGRAYNEQFF. The CDR3, as DNA: TGTGCCTGGAGTTGGAGCGGGAGGGCCTACAATGAGCAGTTCTTC.

This sequence joins TRBV5-1 and TRBJ2-1; 14 bases are shared with TRBD2. CDR1 and CDR2 from the germline V gene are SGHRS and YFSETQ. This CDR3 has 15 amino acids. The J segment lost 8 bases and the V segment lost 4 bases, leaving 5 bases of the junction unmatched. DNA for the CDR3: TGCGCCAGCAGCCCCGGGACTAGCGGGAGCTATGAGCAGTTCTTC. It yields the protein CASSPGTSGSYEQFF.

The rearrangement links TRBV5-1 to TRBJ2-7; 8 nucleotides line up with TRBD1. The V gene's germline CDR1 is SGHRS and CDR2 YFSETQ. The CDR3 covers 14 residues. V lost 4 bases to trimming and J lost 7 bases; unmatched junction nucleotides: 10. The CDR3 nucleotides read TGCGCCAGCAGCCACGGGGGACAGGAGGGAGAGCAGTACTTC. It translates to CASSHGGQEGEQYF.

CDR3: CASSGGGRGYSYNEQFF. CDR3 DNA sequence: TGTGCCAGCAGCGGCGGGGGCCGGGGTTACTCCTACAATGAGCAGTTCTTC. This chain links TRBV13 with TRBJ2-1; a weak D match, TRBD2 (7 bases). Germline values: CDR1 PRHDT, CDR2 FYEKMQ (reference sequence). This CDR3 has 17 amino acids. The V end lost 5 bases, the J end lost 0 bases, and 17 bases lay between the germline ends.

The V and J genes are TRBV4-3 and TRBJ2-2; maybe TRBD2 (5 bases). This CDR3 comprises 16 residues. V lost 4 bases to trimming and J lost 2 bases, with 14 bases between them. Germline V lookup: CDR1 LGHNA, CDR2 YSLEER. DNA for the CDR3: TGCGCCAGCAGCCCCTCCCCTAGCAGCAACACCGGGGAGCTGTTTTTT. Its translation is CASSPSPSSNTGELFF.

The chain recombines TRBV19 with TRBJ2-3; 10 nucleotides line up with TRBD2. Germline values: CDR1 LNHDA, CDR2 SQIVND (reference sequence). The V gene end was trimmed by 7 bases and the J gene end by 5 bases; junction bases not matched to a gene: 6. There are 14 residues in the CDR3. This chain's CDR3 is CASTTIAGGDTQYF. CDR3 nucleotide sequence: TGTGCCAGTACTACGATAGCGGGAGGAGATACGCAGTATTTT.

The chain links TRBV9 to TRBJ2-1; D remains unclear. The germline V and J ends were trimmed by 0 bases and 1 base, with 8 bases remaining between them. The germline V gene encodes CDR1 SGDLS and CDR2 YYNGEE. The CDR3 has 15 residues. The CDR3 sequence: CASSVAPTSYNEQFF. The CDR3, as DNA: TGTGCCAGCAGCGTAGCTCCCACTTCCTACAATGAGCAGTTCTTC.

The rearrangement uses TRBV7-2 and TRBJ1-2; tentatively, D is TRBD1 (5 bases). This CDR3 contains 15 residues. Trimming took 1 base from V and 4 from J, leaving 13 bases between them. Per germline, CDR1 SGHTA and CDR2 FQGNSA. This CDR3 is CASSLDGGGSYGYTF. CDR3 nucleotide sequence: TGTGCCAGCAGCTTAGACGGCGGGGGGTCCTATGGCTACACCTTC.

This clone was seen a handful of times. The chain couples TRBV5-1 to TRBJ1-3; TRBD1 matches at 8 bases. Germline V gene sequence: CDR1 SGHRS, CDR2 YFSETQ. V was clipped by 6 bases and J by 2 bases; unmatched bases: 7. The CDR3 contains 15 residues. As DNA, the CDR3 is TGCGCCAGCATCAGACAGGGGAAGCCTGGAAACACCATATATTTT. Its protein product is CASIRQGKPGNTIYF.

The chain couples TRBV7-9 to TRBJ2-5; possible D gene TRBD2, 5 bases. V shed 5 bases and J shed 5 bases, with 15 bases lying between them. The CDR3 loop spans 14 amino acids. Germline assignment: CDR1 SEHNR and CDR2 FQNEAQ (reference sequence). The CDR3 DNA reads as TGTGCCAGCAGCCTGCCATTGGAGCGGGAGACCCAGTACTTC. Protein sequence: CASSLPLERETQYF. The full variable domain, with the rest looked up from reference TRBV7-9 and TRBJ2-5, is DTGVSQNPRHKITKRGQNVTFRCDPISEHNRLYWYRQTLGQGPEFLTYFQNEAQLEKSRLLSDRFSAERPKGSFSTLEIQRTEQGDSAMYLCASSLPLERETQYFGPGTRLLVL.

The chain employs TRBV6-5 and TRBJ1-2, with a weak D call TRBD1 (6 bases). Trimming stripped 5 bases from V and 1 base from J, with 11 bases between. The germline V gene encodes CDR1 MNHEY and CDR2 SVGAGI. This CDR3 has 14 amino acids. This chain's CDR3 is CASSRDNNNYGYTF. In DNA form, the CDR3 reads TGTGCCAGCAGTAGGGACAACAATAACTATGGCTACACCTTC.